The clone carrying this T cell receptor beta chain was seen ten or more times. The antigen remains undetermined. The source of the sample is a study of response to subunit inactivated influenza vaccine. Study-level results: Few new T cells, the authors suggested, are recruited by each seasonal influenza vaccination.

TCRdb reprocessed the RT-PCR reads via MiXCR and lists one record per CDR3 protein. The table lists fewer than 400,000 distinct CDR3 sequences, roughly a fifth of them singletons, with roughly 10% in the top ten. This clonotype originated in a man aged 50 to 69 who received an inactivated influenza vaccine. The material sequenced was PBMCs from blood, taken about 20 months after vaccination.

Here the CDR3 DNA reads TGTGCCAGCAGCCGAGGGGACGGTTACAATGAGCAGTTCTTC. Its protein product is CASSRGDGYNEQFF. This chain uses TRBV3-1 with TRBJ2-1; the D gene could be TRBD1 or TRBD2 (5 bases each). Germline values: CDR1 LGHDT, CDR2 YNNKEL (reference sequence). There are 14 residues in the CDR3. Trimming shortened V by 4 bases and J by 4 bases, and 11 bases separated the two germline ends.